This TCR beta chain was documented in a study of T-cell memory formation after mild COVID-19. Looking at the study overall: There were largely donor-specific TCR clusters. Broader study findings: For second-wave clones that peaked at day 37, SARS-CoV-2 specificity went unverified. The study detected some responding clones in pre-infection memory, suggesting cross-reactive memory joined.

This CDR3 is 16 amino acids long. V shed 0 bases and J 5 bases; nucleotides not matched to a gene: 3. Germline V gene lookup returns CDR1 SGHNT and CDR2 YENEEA. Employing constant-segment primers, 5'RACE generated TCR alpha and TCR beta cDNA libraries bearing sample barcodes and UMIs. TCRdb re-called the 5' RACE reads through MiXCR, storing one row per CDR3 protein. The sample has 130,000 to 150,000 distinct CDR3 sequences; roughly 19% are singletons. This clonotype came up a few times. Antigen specificity is unknown. The sequence was obtained from an adult woman who had mild COVID-19 (a few samples of this study predate the infection). Cell type and time point are not known. Sequenced sample: PBMCs or a T cell subset sorted from them (not recorded which). The rearrangement links TRBV11-3 to TRBJ2-3, with 12 bases that match TRBD2. CDR3 protein: CASSLDPGLAGDTQYF. The CDR3, as DNA: TGTGCCAGCAGCTTAGACCCGGGACTAGCGGGAGATACGCAGTATTTT. Drawing the rest from reference TRBV11-3 and TRBJ2-3, the complete variable domain is EAGVVQSPRYKIIEKKQPVAFWCNPISGHNTLYWYLQNLGQGPELLIRYENEEAVDDSQLPKDRFSAERLKGVDSTLKIQPAELGDSAVYLCASSLDPGLAGDTQYFGPGTRLTVL.